The 13 T cell receptor beta chains presented below share a single source sample, sequenced in a study of T cells after yellow fever vaccination. From the 5' RACE reads, TCRdb called clonotypes with MiXCR, one entry per CDR3 protein. The sample yields approximately 300,000 distinct CDR3 sequences, 9.5% to 12% seen once. The specimen was CD4+ T cells sorted from PBMCs, collected 45 days after the yellow fever booster vaccination. The origin of the receptors is a man in his late teens or twenties who received the YFV17D yellow fever vaccine.

This clonotype was seen only a few times. V usage is TRBV28 and J usage is TRBJ2-5; tentative D call: TRBD2 (6 bases). V was cut by 0 bases and J by 5 bases, with 16 bases left in between. Germline CDR1 is MDHEN and CDR2 is SYDVKM. This CDR3 is built from 16 residues. The CDR3 DNA is TGTGCCAGCAGTTTATGGGGCGGAGGGGCCCGGGAGACCCAGTACTTC. This encodes CASSLWGGGARETQYF.

A few counts support this clonotype. The chain is built from TRBV7-9 and TRBJ2-5; 8 bases match TRBD2. After removal of 2 bases from V and 2 bases from J, the junction contained 4 bases not matched to a gene. Per the germline V gene, CDR1 is SEHNR and CDR2 is FQNEAQ (reference sequence). This CDR3 spans 15 amino acids. The DNA of the CDR3 is TGTGCCAGCAGCTTACCATTAGCGGGGCAAGAGACCCAGTACTTC. This gives the protein CASSLPLAGQETQYF.

This sequence joins TRBV25-1 and TRBJ2-2; 8 bases fit TRBD1. Germline CDR1 reads MGHDK; CDR2 reads SYGVNS. Germline trimming cut 4 bases from V and 6 bases from J; bases unmatched to any gene: 4. The CDR3 loop spans 14 amino acids. This chain's CDR3 is CASSGTGYPGELFF. DNA of the CDR3: TGTGCCAGCAGTGGGACAGGGTACCCCGGGGAGCTGTTTTTT.

There are a few counts of this clonotype. The CDR3 spells CASSSLDSNQPQHF. CDR3 sequence (DNA): TGTGCCAGCAGCTCCCTCGATAGCAATCAGCCCCAGCATTTT. The J gene is TRBJ1-5, the V gene TRBV7-4; D is unclear. CDR1 is SGHVT and CDR2 is SQSDAQ in the germline V gene. The CDR3 runs to 14 residues. V lost 4 bases, J lost 0 bases, and 7 bases lay in between.

There are a few counts of this clonotype. The CDR3 loop is CASSIDQAGSSKLFF. As DNA, the CDR3 is TGTGCCAGTAGTATAGATCAGGCCGGCTCATCAAAACTGTTTTTT. V is TRBV19 and J is TRBJ1-4; no firm D call. Trimming removed 0 bases from V and 10 bases from J, with 15 bases in between. The length of the CDR3 is 15 residues. The germline V gene encodes CDR1 LNHDA and CDR2 SQIVND (reference sequence).

This clonotype was seen a few times. This chain connects TRBV2 to TRBJ2-5; 8 nucleotides align to TRBD1. This CDR3 region has 12 residues. Trimming removed 11 bases from V and 7 bases from J; junction bases left unmatched: 9. CDR1 is SNHLY and CDR2 is FYNNEI in the germline V gene. As DNA, the CDR3 is TGTGCCGGGGGACAGGATACAGGGACCCAGTACTTC. Encoded protein: CAGGQDTGTQYF.

This clonotype was detected many times. The CDR3 spells CASSSEMGHTQYF. As DNA, the CDR3 is TGTGCCAGCAGCTCCGAAATGGGGCATACGCAGTATTTT. This sequence joins TRBV11-3 and TRBJ2-3; TRBD1 is a possible D gene (5 bases). V lost 4 bases and J 7 bases, leaving 12 bases between the germline ends. The length of the CDR3 is 13 residues. CDR1 is SGHNT and CDR2 is YENEEA in the germline V gene. Full variable domain (missing parts from reference TRBV11-3 and TRBJ2-3): EAGVVQSPRYKIIEKKQPVAFWCNPISGHNTLYWYLQNLGQGPELLIRYENEEAVDDSQLPKDRFSAERLKGVDSTLKIQPAELGDSAVYLCASSSEMGHTQYFGPGTRLTVL.

In this sample, this clonotype turned up a few times. This rearrangement joins TRBV10-2 to TRBJ1-1, with no clear D. The CDR3 has 12 amino acids. Germline lookup yields CDR1 WSHSY and CDR2 SAAADI. The V and J ends lost 3 bases and 7 bases respectively, with 9 bases between them. This CDR3 reads CASSDRIGEAFF. The CDR3 nucleotides read TGCGCCAGCAGTGATCGGATCGGTGAAGCTTTCTTT.

The J gene is TRBJ2-7, the V gene TRBV11-2; no clear D. This CDR3 has 14 residues. Germline V gene data show CDR1 as SGHAT and CDR2 as FQNNGV. V gave up 8 bases and J gave up 6 bases, with 20 bases separating them. The CDR3 sequence is CASQTSVGLGEQYV. The CDR3 DNA is TGTGCCAGCCAAACCTCCGTGGGTCTGGGCGAGCAGTACGTC.

This clonotype was found many times. The gene calls are TRBV20-1 and TRBJ2-7, with D unclear. Trimming removed 5 bases from V and 0 bases from J, with 8 bases in between. Per the germline V gene, CDR1 is DFQATT and CDR2 is SNEGSKA (reference sequence). The CDR3 is made up of 12 amino acids. The CDR3 region is CSARADSYEQYF. The CDR3 region has the DNA TGCAGTGCTCGGGCCGACTCCTACGAGCAGTACTTC.

This clonotype has just a few counts. J is TRBJ2-7 and V is TRBV10-3, with 8 bases fitting TRBD2. This CDR3 spans 15 amino acids. Germline values: CDR1 ENHRY, CDR2 SYGVKD. With 5 bases clipped from V and 0 bases from J, the junction kept 6 bases outside the gene matches. The CDR3 region is CAISPGLAVSYEQYV. CDR3 DNA: TGTGCCATCAGTCCCGGACTAGCCGTCTCCTACGAGCAGTACGTC.

This clonotype occurred a few times. The chain has TRBV5-1 and TRBJ2-3; TRBD1 aligns across 11 bases. V lost 4 bases to trimming and J lost 2 bases; unmatched junction nucleotides: 6. Germline V CDR1 and CDR2: SGHRS, YFSETQ. The CDR3 contains 16 residues. The CDR3 here is CASSVRDRGNTDTQYF. The DNA of the CDR3 is TGCGCCAGCAGCGTCCGGGACAGGGGGAACACAGATACGCAGTATTTT. Filled out from reference TRBV5-1 and TRBJ2-3, the complete variable domain reads KAGVTQTPRYLIKTRGQQVTLSCSPISGHRSVSWYQQTPGQGLQFLFEYFSETQRNKGNFPGRFSGRQFSNSRSEMNVSTLELGDSALYLCASSVRDRGNTDTQYFGPGTRLTVL.

This rearrangement joins TRBV20-1 to TRBJ1-2, with TRBD1 as a possible D gene (5 bases). CDR3 size: 16 residues. V lost 0 bases and J lost 3, with 17 bases in between. CDR1 is DFQATT, CDR2 SNEGSKA, per germline (reference sequence). DNA for the CDR3: TGCAGTGCTAGAGATCAAGGGACGGATTCAGACTATGGCTACACCTTC. It yields the protein CSARDQGTDSDYGYTF.